This T cell receptor (beta chain) was recorded in a study of CD8+ T cells in alopecia areata. Broader study findings: The link between baseline CD8+ expansion and response remains uncertain with one nonresponder.

Extracted RNA was reverse transcribed, and the resulting cDNA served as sequencing template. Produced via immunoSEQ multiplex PCR; TCRdb's table is partial and in-frame only. The repertoire holds 200,000 to 250,000 clones, more than 30% seen once, with just under 0.5% in the top ten. The V gene's germline CDR1 is SEHNR and CDR2 FQNEAQ (reference sequence). V shed 5 bases and J shed 1 base, with 9 bases lying between them. The CDR3 totals 14 residues. This sample's treatment: oral pan-JAK inhibitor, 5-10 mg twice daily. On this clone: Its antigen is as yet unknown.

This material consisted of CD4+ T cells sorted from blood, taken at approximately week 30, from a patient treated with tofacitinib. This clonotype originated in a human donor with alopecia areata. This chain joins TRBV7-9 and TRBJ1-3; a weak D match, TRBD1 (5 bases). The CDR3 region is CASSHDRSGNTIYF. In nucleotides, the CDR3 is TGTGCCAGCAGCCACGACAGATCTGGAAACACCATATATTTT.